This record concerns one T cell receptor beta chain sequence. Its matching antigen is unknown. At one end, the junction sequence differs from germline, possibly due to a read error. This entry is derived from a study of cytomegalovirus exposure and HLA in healthy donors. Study-level results: 150 to 200 TCR beta chains were listed as cytomegalovirus-associated.

The study ran its PCR with 60 Vbeta and 13 Jbeta primers. Authors' processing steps: Later, tens of millions of unique TCR beta chains were counted in an analysis, and approximately 9.9 million of them were shared. Sequencing used immunoSEQ multiplex PCR; TCRdb keeps in-frame clones, though not all of them. The V and J calls and clone size come from that table; D and trimming were worked out from the DNA. The sample yields around 100,000 clones, about 80% seen once. The receptor comes from a man aged 40-55 years in good health and CMV-seronegative. Sequencing input: PBMCs.

The CDR3 reads CSSSLAALPTDTQYF. CDR3 coding DNA: TGTTCCAGCAGCTTAGCTGCGCTACCCACAGATACGCAGTATTTT. This chain links TRBV7-9 with TRBJ2-3; D uncertain. This CDR3 comprises 15 residues. CDR1 is SEHNR, CDR2 FQNEAQ, per germline (reference sequence).